This entry features one TCR beta chain sequence. The data stem from a study of control samples from healthy donors and cancer patients. Trimming took off 4 bases at V and 7 bases at J, with 11 bases between the two ends. The CDR3 sequence is 12 residues long. Germline V gives CDR1 LGHNA, CDR2 YNFKEQ. Sequencing was performed with immunoSEQ multiplex PCR; in TCRdb, only in-frame clones are kept and a portion is missing. The sample lists around 64,000 clones; roughly 87% were seen once. The TCR was taken from a man aged 55-75 years with colorectal cancer. The chain is built from TRBV4-2 and TRBJ2-7; no definite D call. Sequencing was performed on PBMCs. The CDR3 nucleotides read TGTGCCAGCAGCCTGAATATGGGGGAGCAGTACTTC. Protein sequence: CASSLNMGEQYF.